This TCR beta chain appears in the sequencing data of a study of identifying expanded T cells in peripheral blood. There are 15 residues in the CDR3. The V and J ends lost 9 bases and 3 bases, in that order; junction bases with no gene match: 7. The germline gives CDR1 ENHRY, CDR2 SYGVKD. The data were produced by immunoSEQ multiplex PCR, yet TCRdb's version contains in-frame clones alone and is incomplete. The sample contains about 94,000 clones, 70% to 90% of which appear only once. This receptor was taken from a person between 18 and 70 years old in good health. Sequencing input: blood. The chain is built from TRBV10-3 and TRBJ2-2, with 10 bases matching TRBD1. CDR3 nucleotide sequence: TGTGCCATAAGATCCGGACAGGGGGACACCGGGGAGCTGTTTTTT. Encoded protein: CAIRSGQGDTGELFF.